The rows below give T cell receptor beta chains drawn from one sample of a study of CD8 T cells in ankylosing spondylitis. MiXCR was run by TCRdb on the 5' RACE reads, yielding one entry per CDR3 protein. The sample lists about 340,000 distinct CDR3 sequences, roughly 15% occurring once. Sample: blood, either unsorted or a sorted T cell fraction (not recorded which). All receptors derive from a male donor with ankylosing spondylitis or in good health (not recorded which). CDR3s include the opening cysteine and the closing phenylalanine or tryptophan. A D gene is named only where the DNA matches it firmly. Expanded clones are given a class, and other clones once, few, many or no size at all.

v_call	clone_size	j_call	d_call	cdr3_aa	cdr3_nt
TRBV5-1	.	TRBJ1-1	.	CASSLEQRGTEAFF	TGCGCCAGCAGCTTGGAACAAAGAGGCACTGAAGCTTTCTTT
TRBV12-3/TRBV12-4	.	TRBJ2-2	TRBD2	CASSSLAGDVTGELFF	TGTGCCAGCAGCTCCCTAGCGGGGGACGTCACCGGGGAGCTGTTTTTT
TRBV20-1	few	TRBJ1-6	.	CSASQLNSPLHF	TGCAGTGCTAGCCAACTCAATTCACCCCTCCACTTT
TRBV6-2/TRBV6-3	few	TRBJ1-2	.	CASSPGAPNYGYTF	TGTGCCAGCAGCCCAGGGGCCCCCAACTATGGCTACACCTTC
TRBV12-3/TRBV12-4	few	TRBJ2-5	TRBD1	CASRPTGSAGTQYF	TGTGCCAGCAGACCGACAGGGAGTGCGGGGACCCAGTACTTC
TRBV20-1	few	TRBJ2-3	TRBD2	CSALGLAASTDTQYF	TGCAGTGCCCTCGGACTAGCGGCTAGCACAGATACGCAGTATTTT
TRBV2	.	TRBJ2-1	.	CASTWGSGSLFF	.
TRBV29-1	many	TRBJ1-1	.	CSAETELNTEAFF	TGCAGCGCTGAGACAGAACTGAACACTGAAGCTTTCTTT
TRBV29-1	.	TRBJ1-5	.	CSVAVQSNSNQPQHF	TGCAGCGTTGCGGTACAGTCCAATAGCAATCAGCCCCAGCATTTT
TRBV7-9	.	TRBJ2-3	.	CASSPRLGTQYF	TGTGCCAGCAGCCCTCGATTGGGTACGCAGTATTTT
TRBV19	few	TRBJ2-1	.	CASSMERGRANEQFF	TGTGCCAGTAGTATGGAGAGGGGGAGAGCAAATGAGCAGTTCTTC
TRBV5-1	few	TRBJ2-7	TRBD2	CASSLRTSGVSYEQYF	TGCGCCAGCAGCTTACGGACTAGCGGAGTCTCCTACGAGCAGTACTTC
TRBV5-1	few	TRBJ2-3	.	CASSRGEGTDTQYF	TGCGCCAGCAGCCGAGGAGAGGGGACAGATACGCAGTATTTT
TRBV12-3/TRBV12-4	many	TRBJ1-1	.	CASSWRGITEAFF	TGTGCCAGCAGTTGGAGGGGTATCACTGAAGCTTTCTTT
TRBV7-6	.	TRBJ2-1	.	CASSSTGTPGSYEQFF	TGTGCCAGCAGCTCCACCGGGACTCCCGGCTCATATGAGCAGTTCTTC
TRBV6-5	.	TRBJ2-3	TRBD2	CASSYLTSGVSDTQYF	TGTGCCAGCAGTTACTTGACTAGCGGGGTATCGGATACGCAGTATTTT
TRBV7-2	few	TRBJ2-7	.	CASRALGEQYF	TGTGCCAGCAGGGCCCTAGGGGAGCAGTACTTC
TRBV6-1	many	TRBJ2-2	TRBD1	CASTTDRAGTGELFF	TGTGCCAGCACCACGGACAGGGCGGGCACCGGGGAGCTGTTTTTT
TRBV20-1	many	TRBJ2-1	.	CSARAGGPYNEQFF	TGCAGTGCTAGAGCCGGGGGCCCCTACAATGAGCAGTTCTTC
TRBV12-3/TRBV12-4	many	TRBJ1-1	.	CASSPGRTGTEAFF	TGTGCCAGCAGTCCAGGCAGGACTGGGACTGAAGCTTTCTTT
TRBV20-1	few	TRBJ2-7	.	CSASSGGRSSYEQYF	TGCAGTGCTAGTTCTGGCGGGCGGAGCTCCTACGAGCAGTACTTC
TRBV5-6	.	TRBJ2-5	TRBD2	CASSLDGTPVAGQETQYF	TGTGCCAGCAGCTTGGACGGGACTCCAGTAGCGGGACAAGAGACCCAGTACTTC
TRBV7-2	few	TRBJ1-6	.	CASSLGQRDYLSSYNSPLHF	TGTGCCAGCAGCTTAGGGCAACGGGATTACCTAAGCTCCTATAATTCACCCCTCCACTTT
TRBV20-1	few	TRBJ1-5	.	CSARDRHSNQPQHF	TGCAGTGCTAGAGATCGGCATAGCAATCAGCCCCAGCATTTT
TRBV5-1	medium-sized	TRBJ1-1	.	CASSRGDMNTEAFF	TGCGCCAGCAGTCGGGGGGACATGAACACTGAAGCTTTCTTT
TRBV20-1	.	TRBJ2-5	TRBD2	CSAMGTSVPETQYF	TGCAGTGCTATGGGGACTAGTGTCCCAGAGACCCAGTACTTC
TRBV5-1	.	TRBJ1-6	TRBD1	CASSLVRTGGSSPLHF	TGCGCCAGCAGCTTGGTACGGACAGGGGGGAGTTCACCCCTCCACTTT
TRBV18	.	TRBJ2-1	.	CASSENRVGVYNEQFF	TGTGCCAGCTCAGAGAACAGGGTCGGAGTCTACAATGAGCAGTTCTTC
TRBV2	.	TRBJ2-7	TRBD1	CASRDTGGSSYEQYF	TGTGCCAGCAGAGACACAGGGGGTAGCTCCTACGAGCAGTACTTC
TRBV25-1	few	TRBJ1-6	.	CASSESSAPSSPLHF	TGTGCCAGCAGTGAAAGTTCGGCTCCTTCTTCACCCCTCCACTTT
TRBV10-3	.	TRBJ2-3	.	CATEIREADTQYF	TGTGCCACCGAGATCAGAGAAGCAGATACGCAGTATTTT
TRBV5-5	.	TRBJ2-6	TRBD2	CASSLGVAGGSGANVLTF	TGTGCCAGCAGCTTAGGAGTAGCGGGAGGTTCGGGGGCCAACGTCCTGACTTTC
TRBV29-1	many	TRBJ1-1	.	CSVGTGISEAFF	TGCAGCGTTGGCACAGGGATCTCTGAAGCTTTCTTT
TRBV10-3	.	TRBJ2-5	.	CAISDGGETQYF	TGTGCCATCAGCGACGGAGGAGAGACCCAGTACTTC
TRBV18	few	TRBJ2-3	.	CASSSAVTGTDTQYF	TGTGCCAGCTCCTCCGCGGTAACAGGGACAGATACGCAGTATTTT
TRBV4-1	.	TRBJ1-2	.	CASSQELAAYGYTF	TGCGCCAGCAGCCAAGAGTTGGCAGCCTATGGCTACACCTTC
TRBV12-3/TRBV12-4	many	TRBJ2-1	TRBD2	CASSLAGARNEQFF	TGTGCCAGCAGTCTGGCGGGAGCGAGGAATGAGCAGTTCTTC
TRBV6-5	.	TRBJ1-1	.	CASSSTPRVNTEAFF	TGTGCCAGCAGTTCCACGCCACGGGTAAACACTGAAGCTTTCTTT
TRBV20-1	.	TRBJ2-7	.	CSARDGRTGGSSYEQYF	TGCAGTGCTAGAGATGGCCGAACCGGGGGCAGCTCCTACGAGCAGTACTTC
TRBV20-1	few	TRBJ2-5	.	CSAFRAGQETQYF	TGCAGTGCATTTCGAGCGGGCCAAGAGACCCAGTACTTC
TRBV12-3/TRBV12-4	.	TRBJ2-2	.	CASNRGGAGELFF	TGTGCCAGCAACCGAGGCGGGGCCGGGGAGCTGTTTTTT
TRBV2	few	TRBJ2-2	.	CASSVRLDNTGELFF	TGTGCCAGCAGTGTTCGACTAGATAACACCGGGGAGCTGTTTTTT
TRBV7-8	few	TRBJ1-1	.	CASRGAGNTEAFF	TGTGCCAGCAGGGGGGCAGGGAACACTGAAGCTTTCTTT
TRBV20-1	.	TRBJ2-1	TRBD1	CSALRTGSSYNEQFF	TGCAGTGCTCTACGGACAGGGAGCTCCTACAATGAGCAGTTCTTC
TRBV6-1	few	TRBJ1-6	.	CASSGGVEGSPLHF	TGTGCCAGCAGTGGAGGGGTCGAGGGTTCACCCCTCCACTTT